The rows below give T cell receptor beta chains drawn from one sample of a study of CD8 T cells in Susac syndrome. TCRdb reprocessed the immunoSEQ multiplex PCR reads via MiXCR and lists one record per CDR3 protein. The sample has around 270,000 distinct CDR3 sequences, 85% seen once. Sequencing was performed on CD8+ T cells from PBMCs. These receptors were collected from a human donor with multiple sclerosis. Both conserved end residues are part of each CDR3. Fields, in order: clone size, J gene, D gene, V gene, CDR3 DNA, CDR3 protein. A D gene is named only where the DNA matches it firmly. Clone sizes are given selectively: once, few, many, or a class where the clone is expanded.

>.|TRBJ1-2|.|TRBV4-2
TGTGCCAGCAGCCAGGCCGGCGTCACCCTCTATGGCTACACCTTC
CASSQAGVTLYGYTF
>few|TRBJ1-1|.|TRBV10-3
TGTGCCATCAGTGATCCCAGCGGGAACACTGAAGCTTTCTTT
CAISDPSGNTEAFF
>.|TRBJ1-1|TRBD1|TRBV5-5
TGTGCCAGCAGCGCACAGGGGAAGAACACTGAAGCTTTCTTT
CASSAQGKNTEAFF
>.|TRBJ2-1|TRBD2|TRBV7-9
TGTGCCAGCAGCTCGACTAGCGGGAACACCTACAATGAGCAGTTCTTC
CASSSTSGNTYNEQFF
>.|TRBJ2-5|TRBD2|TRBV9
TGTGCCAGCAGCACTCAAGAGCCGGGACTAGCGGGATCAGAGACCCAGTACTTC
CASSTQEPGLAGSETQYF
>.|TRBJ1-3|.|TRBV10-3
TGTGCCACCCGCCTCGAGGGGACCCCTGGAAACACCATATATTTT
CATRLEGTPGNTIYF
>.|TRBJ1-5|.|TRBV27
TGTGCCAGCAGGCCCTCGGAGGGCGGTTTCCATCAGCCCCAGCATTTT
CASRPSEGGFHQPQHF
>.|TRBJ1-2|.|TRBV5-4
TGTGCCAGCAGCTTGTCCACAGGAAGCGATGGCTACACCTTC
CASSLSTGSDGYTF
>.|TRBJ1-2|TRBD1|TRBV10-2
TGCGCCAGCAGACCTCCCGGGACAGGGACCTATGGCTACACCTTC
CASRPPGTGTYGYTF
>.|TRBJ1-1|.|TRBV7-2
TGTGCCAGCAGCTTGGGGTTAGATTCCGTAGGGACTGAAGCTTTCTTT
CASSLGLDSVGTEAFF
>once|TRBJ2-7|.|TRBV27
TGTGCCTCCTACGGGGGCTACGAGCAGTACTTC
CASYGGYEQYF
>.|TRBJ1-1|.|TRBV28
TGTGCCAGCAGTTTATCGGGAATGAACACTGAAGCTTTCTTT
CASSLSGMNTEAFF
>.|TRBJ1-2|TRBD1|TRBV28
TGTGCCAGCAGTTTCATACAGGGGGCGCAGGGCTACACCTTC
CASSFIQGAQGYTF
>.|TRBJ1-1|.|TRBV12-3/TRBV12-4
TGTGCCAGCACTTACTGGGGGGGGGCGAACACTGAAGCTTTCTTT
CASTYWGGANTEAFF
>.|TRBJ1-1|.|TRBV27
TGTGCCGGAAAGAACACTGAAGCTTTCTTT
CAGKNTEAFF
>.|TRBJ2-3|TRBD2|TRBV7-9
TGTGCCACCCACGGACTAGCGGGACGGGGAGATACGCAGTATTTT
CATHGLAGRGDTQYF
>.|TRBJ2-7|TRBD2|TRBV5-4
TGTGCCAGCAGCCAACTAGCGGGAGGGAGCTCCTACGAGCAGTACTTC
CASSQLAGGSSYEQYF
>.|TRBJ2-7|.|TRBV20-1
TGCAGTGCTAGAGTTGTGGGATACGAGCAGTACTTC
CSARVVGYEQYF
>.|TRBJ1-5|.|TRBV15
TGTGCCACCAGCACTTACGGGTCGCAGGCCTCGAATCAGCCCCAGCATTTT
CATSTYGSQASNQPQHF
>.|TRBJ1-5|.|TRBV19
TGTGCCAGTAGTATCCTTGACAGCAATCAGCCCCAGCATTTT
CASSILDSNQPQHF
>.|TRBJ2-7|.|TRBV15
TGTGCCACCAGCAGAGCGGATAACTACGAGCAGTACTTC
CATSRADNYEQYF
>.|TRBJ1-3|.|TRBV9
TGTGCCAGCAGCGCCGGCTCTGGAAACACCATATATTTT
CASSAGSGNTIYF
>.|TRBJ1-1|.|TRBV18
TGTGCCAGCTCACCATTAGACCCGGGTGGCACTGAAGCTTTCTTT
CASSPLDPGGTEAFF